This T cell receptor (beta chain) is from a study of blood T cell repertoires in COVID-19. Study at large: Sample material is recorded as cDNA or gDNA derived from T cells, B-cell-depleted T cells, or PBMCs.

The method was immunoSEQ multiplex PCR; TCRdb's version includes in-frame clones alone and lacks a portion of them. The sample lists 150,000 or so clones; over 70% were seen once. The sequenced sample consisted of PBMCs or T cells enriched from blood (not recorded which). This TCR derives from a woman aged 50 to 60 in a cohort exposed to, infected with or recovered from COVID-19 (not recorded which).

CDR3 nucleotides: TGTGCCACCAGCAGAGATCAAACAGGCAGGGTTTCACAGCCCCAGCATTTT. As protein: CATSRDQTGRVSQPQHF. This rearrangement joins TRBV15 to TRBJ1-5, with D possibly TRBD1 on 5 matching bases. The V and J ends lost 0 bases and 7 bases respectively, with 19 bases between them. The germline V gene has CDR1 LNHNV and CDR2 YYDKDF (reference sequence). The CDR3 has 17 residues.